This TCR beta chain comes out of a study of tumor and adjacent non-tumor tissue in lung cancer. Deletions cut 6 bases from V and 3 bases from J, with 15 bases between. The CDR3 totals 14 residues. Germline V gene sequence: CDR1 MNHNS, CDR2 SASEGT. Three rounds of nested PCR, following a modified ARM-PCR protocol, produced the TCRbeta library. In TCRdb, the multiplex PCR reads were re-called with MiXCR into one record per CDR3 protein. The sample holds tens of thousands of distinct CDR3 sequences, about two thirds seen once. RNA was extracted from bulk tissue without any cell sorting. More than 3 cm separated this lung sample from the edge of the tumor. Details on this clonotype: Since a much larger clone is just one base distant, this may be a read error.

The gene calls are TRBV6-1 and TRBJ2-7; the D gene is possibly TRBD1 (6 bases). The sequence was obtained from a woman in her forties or fifties with non-small cell lung cancer. The specimen was distant non-tumor lung tissue. The DNA of the CDR3 is TGTGCCAGCAGGAACCCAGGGGAATTCTACGAGCAGTACTTC. This gives the protein CASRNPGEFYEQYF.